This entry lists 25 T cell receptor beta chains sequenced from one sample in a study of T cells after yellow fever vaccination. TCRdb analysed the 5' RACE reads with MiXCR anew, one entry per CDR3 protein. The sample carries 40,000 to 50,000 distinct CDR3 sequences, 5% to 8% recorded once. The material was PBMCs, either bulk or a sorted T-cell subset (CD4+, CD8+, memory, or dextramer-sorted; not recorded which), obtained 45 days after the yellow fever booster vaccination. Receptors originate from a man in his thirties or forties who received the YFV17D yellow fever vaccine.

This clonotype was seen many times. The chain links TRBV4-3 to TRBJ2-2; D unresolved. Per the germline V gene, CDR1 is LGHNA and CDR2 is YSLEER. This CDR3 has 14 residues. Trimming removed 4 bases from V and 4 bases from J, with 10 bases in between. The CDR3 region has the DNA TGCGCCAGCAGCCTCAATCTTGGCACCGGGGAGCTGTTTTTT. As protein: CASSLNLGTGELFF.

This clonotype occurred many times. The chain links TRBV7-6 to TRBJ2-2, with D hard to call. The CDR3 consists of 13 residues. The V and J ends lost 2 bases and 4 bases respectively, with 5 bases between them. Germline CDR1 and CDR2: SGHVS and FNYEAQ. The CDR3 DNA is TGTGCCAGCAGCTTATCCGGCACCGGGGAGCTGTTTTTT. Translating gives CASSLSGTGELFF.

In its sample, this clonotype was seen a few times. J is TRBJ1-6 and V is TRBV6-1, with a possible D match to TRBD1 (6 bases). The CDR3 length is 13 residues. Trimming left V 10 bases short and J 8 bases short, with 15 bases between. Germline lookup yields CDR1 MNHNS and CDR2 SASEGT. The CDR3 spells CANREDPHSPLHF. Here the CDR3 DNA reads TGTGCCAACAGGGAAGATCCCCATTCACCCCTCCACTTT.

At least ten counts were recorded for this clonotype. The chain links TRBV11-2 to TRBJ2-2, with D tentatively TRBD2 (7 bases). Germline lookup yields CDR1 SGHAT and CDR2 FQNNGV. The CDR3 covers 17 residues. Trimming stripped 5 bases from V and 6 bases from J, with 22 bases between. The CDR3 loop reads CASSRGIRREPPGELFF. In DNA form, the CDR3 reads TGTGCCAGCAGCAGGGGGATAAGGCGGGAGCCCCCCGGGGAGCTGTTTTTT.

This chain uses TRBV27 with TRBJ2-1, with 11 bases matching TRBD2. Germline CDR1 and CDR2: MNHEY and SMNVEV (reference sequence). The CDR3 contains 13 residues. V was pared by 6 bases and J by 7 bases, with 2 bases of the junction left unmatched. CDR3 amino acids: CASRIAGGNEQFF. In DNA, the CDR3 is TGTGCCAGCAGAATAGCGGGAGGGAATGAGCAGTTCTTC.

The V gene is TRBV20-1, the J gene TRBJ1-5; no definite D call. CDR3 length: 13 amino acids. Trimming shortened V by 1 base and J by 4 bases, and 8 bases separated the two germline ends. Germline loops: CDR1 DFQATT, CDR2 SNEGSKA (reference sequence). The CDR3 DNA reads TGCAGTGCTAGAGGGATAGCAAATCAGCCCCAGCATTTT. As protein: CSARGIANQPQHF.

V and J are TRBV4-3 and TRBJ2-2; D may be TRBD1 (7 bases). V dropped 0 bases and J dropped 5 bases, with 22 bases sitting between them. Germline V gene lookup returns CDR1 LGHNA and CDR2 YSLEER. This CDR3 contains 19 residues. The CDR3 DNA follows: TGCGCCAGCAGCCAAGATCACGAGGGGGCTGGAGGAGGGACCGGGGAGCTGTTTTTT. Translating gives CASSQDHEGAGGGTGELFF.

At least ten counts were recorded for this clonotype. V and J are TRBV10-2 and TRBJ2-3; D unresolved. Germline V gene lookup returns CDR1 WSHSY and CDR2 SAAADI. V lost 7 bases and J lost 2, with 16 bases in between. The CDR3 loop spans 15 amino acids. The CDR3 loop reads CASMDLPSATDTQYF. DNA of the CDR3: TGCGCCAGCATGGATCTCCCCTCGGCCACAGATACGCAGTATTTT.

The chain recombines TRBV12-3 or TRBV12-4 with TRBJ1-1, with TRBD1 matching 9 bases. V was pared by 6 bases and J by 4 bases, with 12 bases of the junction left unmatched. The CDR3 totals 16 residues. Here the CDR3 reads CASSRGQGGIGTEAFF. CDR3 bases: TGTGCCAGCAGCAGGGGACAGGGAGGGATTGGCACTGAAGCTTTCTTT.

This clonotype occurred many times. The chain recombines TRBV20-1 with TRBJ2-5, with D perhaps matching TRBD1 (6 bases). The germline V and J ends were trimmed by 4 bases and 5 bases, with 17 bases remaining between them. Germline V gene data show CDR1 as DFQATT and CDR2 as SNEGSKA (reference sequence). The CDR3 is 14 amino acids. The CDR3 DNA sequence: TGCAGTGCTACTAAAACAGGGAACTTCGAGACCCAGTACTTC. Amino acids: CSATKTGNFETQYF.

This clonotype came up a few times. The chain links TRBV7-2 to TRBJ2-7; D gene ambiguous. Germline V gives CDR1 SGHTA, CDR2 FQGNSA. The germline V and J ends were trimmed by 8 bases and 2 bases, with 16 bases remaining between them. This CDR3 contains 14 residues. The chain's CDR3 is CASRADLLTYEQYF. CDR3 coding DNA: TGTGCCAGCCGTGCGGATTTGCTAACCTACGAGCAGTACTTC.

This clonotype has at least ten counts. The chain employs TRBV6-2 or TRBV6-3 and TRBJ2-2, with 10 positions matching TRBD2. The V gene end was trimmed by 5 bases and the J gene end by 6 bases; junction bases not matched to a gene: 3. Germline lookup yields CDR1 MNHEY and CDR2 SVGEGT. The length of the CDR3 is 14 residues. CDR3 residues: CASSLAGAAGELFF. The CDR3 nucleotides are TGTGCCAGCAGTCTAGCGGGAGCCGCCGGGGAGCTGTTTTTT.

This clonotype was counted at least ten times. The rearrangement links TRBV7-2 to TRBJ1-1; TRBD1 agrees at 7 bases. V lost 5 bases and J lost 3; bases outside the gene matches: 6. The germline V gene has CDR1 SGHTA and CDR2 FQGNSA. The CDR3 covers 14 residues. CDR3: CASSLTGTDTEAFF. CDR3 bases: TGTGCCAGCAGCCTGACAGGGACGGACACTGAAGCTTTCTTT.

This clonotype was counted ten times or more. The chain links TRBV25-1 to TRBJ2-7, with a tentative D call TRBD2 (6 bases). Germline values: CDR1 MGHDK, CDR2 SYGVNS. The length of the CDR3 is 14 residues. V shed 8 bases and J shed 1 base, with 15 bases lying between them. The CDR3 loop reads CASGGSLGSYEQYF. In DNA form, the CDR3 reads TGTGCCAGCGGGGGGTCGCTCGGGTCCTACGAGCAGTACTTC.

The chain carries TRBV27 and TRBJ2-1; tentatively, D is TRBD1 or TRBD2 (5 bases each). Trimming shortened V by 6 bases and J by 9 bases, and 15 bases separated the two germline ends. CDR1 and CDR2 from the germline V gene are MNHEY and SMNVEV (reference sequence). The CDR3 totals 13 residues. CDR3 sequence: CASSSGPQIEQFF. Written as DNA, the CDR3 is TGTGCCAGCAGCTCGGGACCTCAGATTGAGCAGTTCTTC.

Many counts were recorded for this clonotype. The rearrangement links TRBV24-1 to TRBJ2-1, with 9 bases identical to TRBD2. V gave up 4 bases and J gave up 5 bases; unmatched junction bases: 5. Germline assignment: CDR1 KGHDR and CDR2 SFDVKD. The CDR3 contains 15 residues. As DNA, the CDR3 is TGTGCCACCAGTGACCGCAAGCGGGAGGACAATGAGCAGTTCTTC. Protein product: CATSDRKREDNEQFF.

A few counts support this clonotype. The chain links TRBV7-2 to TRBJ2-2; 14 bases map to TRBD2. This CDR3 has 16 residues. V shed 7 bases, J shed 7 bases, and the junction held 8 bases outside the gene matches. CDR1 is SGHTA and CDR2 is FQGNSA in the germline V gene. CDR3 sequence (DNA): TGTGCCAGCAACCCGGGACTAGCGGGAGTGGGCGGGGAGCTGTTTTTT. Its translation: CASNPGLAGVGGELFF.

The rearrangement links TRBV7-2 to TRBJ1-1; possible D gene TRBD1, 6 bases. The CDR3 consists of 13 residues. V was pared by 5 bases and J by 5 bases, with 12 bases between. CDR1 and CDR2 (germline): SGHTA, FQGNSA. The CDR3 DNA reads TGTGCCAGCAGCCAGGACAGCTATACTGAAGCTTTCTTT. This sequence encodes CASSQDSYTEAFF.

Many counts were recorded for this clonotype. The chain carries TRBV12-3 or TRBV12-4 and TRBJ2-2; 9 positions agree with TRBD2. V gave up 5 bases and J gave up 4 bases; unmatched junction bases: 2. CDR3 length equals 14 residues. The CDR3 loop is CASSNSGSTGELFF. As DNA, the CDR3 is TGTGCCAGCAGTAATAGCGGGAGCACCGGGGAGCTGTTTTTT.

In this sample, this clonotype turned up a few times. The genes are TRBV27 and TRBJ1-2; 7 bases line up with TRBD1. CDR1 and CDR2 from the germline V gene are MNHEY and SMNVEV (reference sequence). V trimming: 7 bases; J trimming: 4 bases; junction bases outside the gene matches: 12. CDR3 length equals 15 residues. CDR3 in DNA: TGTGCCAGCAAACAGACCGTAGGGGGCCTCTATGGCTACACCTTC. It yields the protein CASKQTVGGLYGYTF.

Only a few counts were recorded for this clonotype. The rearrangement uses TRBV9 and TRBJ2-2; possible D gene TRBD1, 5 bases. Germline V lookup: CDR1 SGDLS, CDR2 YYNGEE. The CDR3 runs 15 residues. Trimming left V 2 bases short and J 0 bases short, with 8 bases between. The CDR3 loop reads CASSVRGANTGELFF. The CDR3, as DNA: TGTGCCAGCAGCGTTAGGGGCGCGAACACCGGGGAGCTGTTTTTT.

This clonotype was seen repeatedly, ten times or more. The rearrangement uses TRBV29-1 and TRBJ2-3, with D unresolved. Trimming removed 3 bases from V and 9 bases from J, with 7 bases in between. This CDR3 has 10 amino acids. Germline values: CDR1 SQVTM, CDR2 ANQGSEA. CDR3 amino acids: CSVDQKTQYF. DNA of the CDR3: TGCAGCGTTGATCAGAAGACGCAGTATTTT.

This clonotype was recorded a few times. The chain links TRBV20-1 to TRBJ2-1; the match to TRBD2 covers 9 bases. The CDR3 is 14 residues long. V lost 0 bases, J lost 10 bases, and 7 bases stayed unmatched. Germline V CDR1 and CDR2: DFQATT, SNEGSKA (reference sequence). The chain's CDR3 is CSARDWAGGPEQFF. CDR3 nucleotide sequence: TGCAGTGCTAGAGATTGGGCGGGAGGGCCAGAGCAGTTCTTC.

This clonotype was observed a handful of times. This chain joins TRBV6-2 or TRBV6-3 and TRBJ2-7; a weak D match, TRBD2 (6 bases). CDR1 MNHEY and CDR2 SVGEGT come from the germline V gene. CDR3 length equals 14 residues. V lost 5 bases and J lost 1, with 12 bases in between. CDR3: CASSQRRESYEQYF. The CDR3 DNA reads TGTGCCAGCAGTCAAAGACGGGAGTCCTACGAGCAGTACTTC.

This clonotype was seen at least ten times. The rearrangement links TRBV20-1 to TRBJ2-7; 7 bases are a match to TRBD1. Germline V gene data show CDR1 as DFQATT and CDR2 as SNEGSKA (reference sequence). The CDR3 is 13 amino acids. Germline trimming cut 1 base from V and 4 bases from J; bases unmatched to any gene: 4. CDR3 coding DNA: TGCAGTGCTAGAGGACAGGGCCTGTACGAGCAGTACTTC. It yields the protein CSARGQGLYEQYF.